This TCR beta chain appears in the sequencing data of a study of cytomegalovirus exposure and HLA in healthy donors. Overall study context: Out of 398 genotyped donors, 81% belonged to the Caucasian-associated ancestry cluster. The study, taken as a whole, reports: Productive status was seen about 90% or about 30% of the time for most TCR beta V segments in an earlier analysis. DRB1 showed the most TCR associations and HLA-C the fewest in a later analysis, as rates varied by HLA locus. Available immune exposure information covered CMV serostatus only.

It was with 60 Vbeta and 13 Jbeta primers that the PCR ran. TCRdb keeps only in-frame clones here, not all; method: immunoSEQ multiplex PCR. The sample has 150,000 to 200,000 clones, more than 65% seen once; the top ten hold 5% to 6%. A single count supports this clone. Its antigen remains unknown. This clonotype was obtained from a woman in her twenties or thirties in good health and CMV-seropositive. What was sequenced was PBMCs.

The CDR3 here is CASSGWTGPFF. CDR3 coding DNA: TGTGCCAGCAGCGGATGGACAGGGCCGTTCTTC. The chain recombines TRBV2 with TRBJ2-1; TRBD1 matches at 8 bases. Germline-derived CDR1 and CDR2 are SNHLY and FYNNEI. The J segment lost 15 bases and the V segment lost 6 bases, leaving 7 bases of the junction unmatched. The CDR3 extends over 11 amino acids.